The 3 T cell receptor beta chains in this list originate from one sample, sequenced in a study of Graves' ophthalmopathy and Graves' hyperthyroidism. Amplified TCR beta CDR3 regions were obtained using RNA transcripts as template. Second-round multiplex PCR came after a first-round RT-PCR that employed HTBI primers. TCRdb reprocessed the multiplex PCR reads via MiXCR and lists one record per CDR3 protein. The data show around 400,000 distinct CDR3 sequences, with under 25% seen just once and 3% held by the top ten. Material: peripheral blood. All receptors derive from a woman in her late teens or twenties with stable Graves' hyperthyroidism.

This clonotype occurred a few times. With a much larger clone just one base away, this may be a read error. V usage is TRBV7-3 and J usage is TRBJ2-5; 14 bases are shared with TRBD2. CDR3 length equals 19 residues. CDR1 is SGHTA, CDR2 FQGTGA, per germline. CDR3 nucleotide sequence: TGTGCCTGCAGCTTAATTTTCGGACTAGCGGGAGGTCGACAAGAGACCCAGTACTTC. Amino acids: CACSLIFGLAGGRQETQYF.

This clonotype was seen ten or more times. The chain combines TRBV6-1 with TRBJ1-1; the D gene is possibly TRBD1 (5 bases). The CDR3 has 16 amino acids. In germline, CDR1 is MNHNS, CDR2 SASEGT. Trimming left V 5 bases short and J 1 base short, with 17 bases between. CDR3 protein: CASSRGRQEWNTEAFF. As DNA, the CDR3 is TGTGCCAGCAGTCGGGGACGACAAGAGTGGAACACTGAAGCTTTCTTT.

This clonotype was observed at least ten times. DNA of the CDR3: TGTGCCAGCAGTTTTGTTGGACAGGGGGCGCGCGGCTACACCTTC. Protein product: CASSFVGQGARGYTF. J is TRBJ1-2 and V is TRBV12-3 or TRBV12-4; TRBD1 agrees at 11 bases. This CDR3 region has 15 residues. Trimming took 3 bases from V and 8 from J; bases not matched to a gene: 8.